A selection of T cell receptor beta chains follows, all from one sample in a study of blood T cell repertoires in COVID-19. Data came from immunoSEQ multiplex PCR; TCRdb stores just in-frame clones and leaves some out. The data show 200,000 to 250,000 clones, around 90% seen once. The sequencing sample was made of peripheral blood. All receptors come from a man younger than 45 with COVID-19, enrolled during active disease. Both conserved end residues are trimmed from each CDR3.

CDR3 length,J gene,V gene,CDR3 protein
12,TRBJ1-2,TRBV5-4,ASSLDGSNYGYT
10,TRBJ1-1,TRBV29-1,SALVGDTEAF
14,TRBJ2-7,TRBV27,ASSWTKSLLGYEQY
13,TRBJ1-1,TRBV1,TSSQESQWNTEAF
11,TRBJ1-5,TRBV15,ATSREQNQPQH
12,TRBJ2-1,TRBV18,ASSRSARGDEQF
13,TRBJ2-3,TRBV19,ASSIEDSRTDTQY
12,TRBJ1-2,TRBV5-4,ASSPQISNYGYT
16,TRBJ2-3,TRBV7-8,ASSLRGSSGGKSDTQY
12,TRBJ1-6,TRBV3-1/TRBV3-2,ASSQFPGNSPLH
14,TRBJ1-5,TRBV28,ASSFITDYSNQPQH
12,TRBJ1-2,TRBV9,ASSLGGKNYGYT
14,TRBJ2-4,TRBV11-2,ASSSVRQGSKNIQY
14,TRBJ2-7,TRBV5-4,ASSLALAGGLVEQY
15,TRBJ2-2,TRBV4-3,ASSRKLAGTNTGELF
13,TRBJ1-2,TRBV19,ASTPGTGLGYGYT
11,TRBJ2-1,TRBV29-1,SVVRFTGNEQF
12,TRBJ2-7,TRBV7-8,ASSLNTGAYEQY
10,TRBJ1-6,TRBV29-1,SVRTANSPLH
13,TRBJ2-7,TRBV3-1/TRBV3-2,ASSPLGQGTYEQY
12,TRBJ2-7,TRBV7-2,ASSLAFLSGEQY
13,TRBJ1-5,TRBV7-8,ASSFGGLSNQPQH
11,TRBJ2-1,TRBV14,ASSRGTGGEQF
16,TRBJ2-1,TRBV7-3,ASSFTGGGASSYNEQF
15,TRBJ2-1,TRBV2,ASSESDRLAAYNEQF
13,TRBJ2-3,TRBV4-3,ASSQSAGGTDTQY
11,TRBJ1-4,TRBV5-5,ASRQGGSEKLF
10,TRBJ2-7,TRBV5-1,ASSLGGDEQY
10,TRBJ1-1,TRBV30,AWSDGRTEAF
11,TRBJ2-4,TRBV2,ASQGLAKNIQY
10,TRBJ1-1,TRBV24-1,ATSGRFYEAF
14,TRBJ2-2,TRBV28,ASRGWDSQNTGELF